A single sample is the source of the 17 T cell receptor beta chains below, sequenced in a study of radiation and T cells in renal cell carcinoma. The time point: baseline pretreatment blood. Regarding treatment: 15 Gy SBRT to primary tumor, nephrectomy 4 weeks later. Generated by immunoSEQ multiplex PCR, the TCRdb table keeps only in-frame clones and is missing some. Here the sample spans about 130,000 clones, 80% to 85% being singletons. Sequences were derived from blood, sampled from a patient whose treatment included radiotherapy and nephrectomy. These receptors were collected from a woman aged 55-70 years with renal cell carcinoma.

This chain connects TRBV6-5 to TRBJ2-1, with TRBD1 identical over 8 bases. There are 15 residues in the CDR3. Per the germline V gene, CDR1 is MNHEY and CDR2 is SVGAGI. Germline trimming cut 2 bases from V and 4 bases from J; bases unmatched to any gene: 4. The CDR3 region has the DNA TGTGCCAGCAGTTACGAGACAGGGGTATACAATGAGCAGTTCTTC. It specifies CASSYETGVYNEQFF.

This clone was found a few times. The chain joins TRBV4-1 to TRBJ2-5; no firm D call. V lost 0 bases, J lost 5 bases, and 13 bases lay in between. The CDR3 is made up of 15 amino acids. Germline V gene lookup returns CDR1 MGHRA and CDR2 YSYEKL. CDR3 loop: CASSQEPLLGETQYF. The CDR3 bases are TGCGCCAGCAGCCAAGAACCACTTCTCGGGGAGACCCAGTACTTC.

The CDR3 region is CASSLGTGHNEQFF. The CDR3 coding sequence is TGCGCCAGCAGCCTAGGGACAGGTCACAATGAGCAGTTCTTC. The V and J genes are TRBV5-1 and TRBJ2-1; 8 nucleotides match TRBD1. V dropped 4 bases and J dropped 5; count of bases not matched to a gene: 5. This CDR3 contains 14 residues. From germline, CDR1 is SGHRS and CDR2 YFSETQ.

V gene TRBV6-5 combines with J gene TRBJ2-7; 11 bases fit TRBD2. V gave up 2 bases and J gave up 4 bases; unmatched junction bases: 4. Germline V lookup: CDR1 MNHEY, CDR2 SVGAGI. This CDR3 is 15 amino acids long. CDR3 in amino acids: CASSYGSSGRYEQYF. CDR3 DNA sequence: TGTGCCAGCAGTTACGGGTCTAGCGGGAGGTACGAGCAGTACTTC.

The genes are TRBV7-2 and TRBJ2-3, with 9 nucleotides matching TRBD1. The CDR3 consists of 17 residues. Germline V gives CDR1 SGHTA, CDR2 FQGNSA. The J segment lost 2 bases and the V segment lost 5 bases, leaving 11 bases of the junction unmatched. The CDR3: CASSRRTGTGNTDTQYF. The CDR3 bases are TGTGCCAGCAGCAGACGAACCGGGACAGGGAACACAGATACGCAGTATTTT.

The chain joins TRBV6-4 to TRBJ2-3, with D possibly being TRBD2 (6 bases). V was pared by 0 bases and J by 6 bases, with 16 bases between. CDR3 length: 16 amino acids. Germline CDR1 is MRHNA and CDR2 is SNTAGT. CDR3 in DNA: TGTGCCAGCAGTGACTCGGGGCGCGGAGGGGCGGATACGCAGTATTTT. It translates to CASSDSGRGGADTQYF.

The rearrangement links TRBV11-1 to TRBJ2-3; 9 nucleotides line up with TRBD2. The CDR3 runs to 18 residues. The germline V gene has CDR1 SGHAT and CDR2 FQDESV (reference sequence). The V gene end was trimmed by 1 base and the J gene end by 5 bases; junction bases not matched to a gene: 13. CDR3 protein: CASSLVAAAGGPGDTQYF. CDR3 coding DNA: TGTGCCAGCAGCTTAGTTGCCGCGGCGGGAGGGCCAGGAGATACGCAGTATTTT.

This sequence joins TRBV27 and TRBJ2-7; 10 bases map to TRBD1. Germline V gene data show CDR1 as MNHEY and CDR2 as SMNVEV (reference sequence). After removal of 4 bases from V and 9 bases from J, the junction contained 9 bases not matched to a gene. The CDR3 is made up of 14 amino acids. CDR3 coding DNA: TGTGCCAGCAGTTCAGACAGGGGGCGGTCTGGGCAGTACTTC. This codes for CASSSDRGRSGQYF.

The rearrangement joins TRBV28 to TRBJ2-6, with 10 bases aligning to TRBD1. The CDR3 has 16 amino acids. Germline values: CDR1 MDHEN, CDR2 SYDVKM. V shed 8 bases and J 0 bases; nucleotides not matched to a gene: 4. CDR3 DNA: TGTGCCAGCCGACAGGGGGCGACCTCTGGGGCCAACGTCCTGACTTTC. Its translation is CASRQGATSGANVLTF.

The chain links TRBV28 to TRBJ2-1, with 14 bases matching TRBD2. CDR1 and CDR2 from the germline V gene are MDHEN and SYDVKM. This CDR3 contains 16 residues. J gave up 6 bases and V 3 bases, and 4 bases lay outside the gene matches. The CDR3 DNA reads TGTGCCAGCAGTTTCTCGGGGACTAGCGGGAGCAATGAGCAGTTCTTC. Its protein is CASSFSGTSGSNEQFF.

This clone was found a few times. At one of its ends the junction is not consistent with the germline gene, which may arise from a read error. The chain has TRBV7-7 and TRBJ2-5; a possible D gene is TRBD2 (6 bases). The germline V gene encodes CDR1 SSHAT and CDR2 FNYEAQ (reference sequence). The CDR3 extends over 13 amino acids. CDR3 in amino acids: CASSAGTGETQYF. Written as DNA, the CDR3 is TGTGCTAGCAGCGCGGGGACGGGGGAGACCCAGTACTTC. The variable domain in full, completed from reference TRBV7-7 and TRBJ2-5, reads GAGVSQSPRYKVTKRGQDVTLRCDPISSHATLYWYQQALGQGPEFLTYFNYEAQPDKSGLPSDRFSAERPEGSISTLTIQRTEQRDSAMYRCASSAGTGETQYFGPGTRLLVL.

This chain connects TRBV9 to TRBJ2-7; 8 bases fit TRBD2. CDR1 and CDR2 from the germline V gene are SGDLS and YYNGEE. The CDR3 has 16 amino acids. Trimming removed 4 bases from V and 3 bases from J; junction bases left unmatched: 12. The CDR3 region has the DNA TGTGCCAGCAGCCCACAGCCCGGGGCGGGGGGCTACGAGCAGTACTTC. Its translation: CASSPQPGAGGYEQYF.

The chain links TRBV18 to TRBJ2-7; possibly TRBD1 or TRBD2 for D (5 bases each). Germline V gene lookup returns CDR1 KGHSH and CDR2 LQKENI. V was shortened by 4 bases and J by 0 bases, with 7 bases between the two germline ends. The CDR3 contains 13 residues. CDR3 bases: TGTGCCAGCTCACAGGGGACCTCCTACGAGCAGTACTTC. Amino acids: CASSQGTSYEQYF.

The chain links TRBV7-3 to TRBJ2-3, with D perhaps matching TRBD2 (6 bases). V dropped 5 bases and J dropped 3 bases, with 9 bases sitting between them. CDR1 is SGHTA, CDR2 FQGTGA, per germline. The CDR3 covers 13 residues. The CDR3 nucleotides read TGTGCCAGCAGCCCCGGACTAACAGATACGCAGTATTTT. The encoded protein is CASSPGLTDTQYF. Full variable domain (outside the CDR3, taken from reference TRBV7-3 and TRBJ2-3): GAGVSQTPSNKVTEKGKYVELRCDPISGHTALYWYRQSLGQGPEFLIYFQGTGAADDSGLPNDRFFAVRPEGSVSTLKIQRTERGDSAVYLCASSPGLTDTQYFGPGTRLTVL.

The J gene is TRBJ2-7, the V gene TRBV5-8; D not resolved. The CDR3 has 14 residues. Trimming took off 1 base at V and 1 base at J, with 9 bases between the two ends. The germline V gene encodes CDR1 SGHTS and CDR2 YDEGEE. This CDR3 reads CASSLNSLSYEQYF. CDR3 in DNA: TGTGCCAGCAGCTTGAACAGCTTGTCCTACGAGCAGTACTTC.

V is TRBV5-6 and J is TRBJ2-7, with TRBD1 matching 9 bases. The CDR3 extends over 17 amino acids. The germline V gene encodes CDR1 SGHDT and CDR2 YYEEEE. V dropped 3 bases and J dropped 0; count of bases not matched to a gene: 10. The CDR3 spells CASSSFSGTGSSYEQYF. The CDR3 bases are TGTGCCAGCAGCTCCTTTTCGGGGACAGGGAGCTCCTACGAGCAGTACTTC.

This chain connects TRBV12-5 to TRBJ2-7, with D perhaps TRBD1 (6 bases). The CDR3 runs to 14 residues. V was shortened by 7 bases and J by 4 bases, with 17 bases between the two germline ends. Germline values: CDR1 LGHNT, CDR2 FRNRAP. CDR3 sequence: CASAHRERVYEQYF. In DNA form, the CDR3 reads TGTGCTAGTGCCCACAGGGAGAGGGTGTACGAGCAGTACTTC.